The T cell receptor (beta chain) described here comes from a study of read filtering for tumor transcriptome and immune sequencing. Overall study context: Transcriptome libraries were built from DNase-treated RNA.

Study-level findings and limits: Single-read clonotypes: roughly 80% of IR-seq clonotypes (roughly 3.2% of reads), 60% to 75% of RNA-seq clonotypes (around 45% of reads). The CD138-negative fraction was mixed bone marrow immune cells, not pure T cells.

This clonotype was picked up many times. As yet, its antigen is unknown. The library was built from about 400 ng RNA with molecular barcoded adaptors for alpha/delta and beta/gamma chains. TCRdb processed the reads anew with MiXCR; each CDR3 protein has one entry. The sample shows under 150,000 distinct CDR3 sequences, approximately 13% of them seen only once. Looked up from germline, CDR1 is KGHSH and CDR2 is LQKENI. The CDR3 loop spans 17 amino acids. Trimming pared 2 bases from V and 0 bases from J, leaving 16 bases between. The chain has TRBV18 and TRBJ1-1; D remains unclear. The receptor was derived from a donor aged 40 or over with multiple myeloma. Sequenced material: a population of CD138-negative cells sorted from bone marrow. CDR3 sequence (DNA): TGTGCCAGCTCACCAGCATCGCGTATTCGGATGAACACTGAAGCTTTCTTT. It codes for CASSPASRIRMNTEAFF.